The T cell receptor beta chain under discussion was sequenced for a study of tissue T cells after allogeneic stem cell transplantation. Time point of the sample: mouse harvest day 7 after allogeneic transplant. Tail vein injection delivered 10^7 T-cell-depleted bone marrow cells and 10^6 splenic CD5+ T cells. This mouse GVHD model was MHC-mismatched B6 to BALB/c, profiled day 7 or 14. The protocol was immunoSEQ multiplex PCR, while the TCRdb copy is restricted to in-frame clones and leaves out a portion. The sample includes 8,000 to 9,000 clones, roughly two fifths of them seen just once. Germline values: CDR1 KGHPV, CDR2 FQNQEV (reference sequence). The trim removed 3 bases at V and 1 base at J, leaving 1 base unmatched. This CDR3 region has 14 residues. This clone was detected a few times. Each gene name is a mouse one. The read is 1 residue too short to cover the CDR3 end, so that end is filled in from the germline J gene. Other DNA sequences of this sample code for an identical CDR3.

The TCR sequence derives from a female BALB/c mouse given C57BL/6 T cells with graft-versus-host disease after an allogeneic hematopoietic cell transplant. The V call is TRBV26, the J call TRBJ2-7; TRBD1 aligns across 9 bases. Sequencing input: skin. The covered CDR3 bases are TGTGCCAGCAGTCTCGGGACAGGGTCCTATGAACAGTAC. Residues: CASSLGTGSYEQY. The complete CDR3 protein is CASSLGTGSYEQYF.